Presented here are 32 T cell receptor beta chains from one specimen sequenced in a study of OX40 agonist ivuxolimab in advanced cancers. This table comes from immunoSEQ multiplex PCR, and its TCRdb copy is limited to in-frame clones, with some not included. The sample lists 40,000 to 50,000 clones; almost 90% were seen once. The material sequenced was CD4+ or CD8+ T cells sorted from blood, taken in a trial of the OX40 agonist ivuxolimab. The receptors stem from an adult with an advanced solid tumor such as melanoma, head and neck, liver or kidney cancer.

The CDR3 nucleotides read TGTGCCAGCAGCCAAGAAAAGGGGCGGGAGCGTAGCGAGCAGTACTTC. The encoded protein is CASSQEKGRERSEQYF. This chain joins TRBV4-2 and TRBJ2-7; 7 positions match TRBD2. J lost 6 bases, V lost 0 bases, and 11 bases had no gene match. The CDR3 consists of 16 residues. The germline V gene encodes CDR1 LGHNA and CDR2 YNFKEQ.

Concerning this clone: This CDR3 is also generated by other DNA sequences in the sample. The V call is TRBV5-1, the J call TRBJ2-3; 7 nucleotides match TRBD2. J gave up 3 bases and V 3 bases, and 4 bases lay outside the gene matches. CDR3 length: 14 amino acids. Germline V CDR1 and CDR2: SGHRS, YFSETQ. The CDR3 reads CASSSPGGTDTQYF. CDR3 coding DNA: TGCGCCAGCAGCTCCCCGGGGGGTACAGATACGCAGTATTTT.

V is TRBV30 and J is TRBJ1-1; 8 nucleotides match TRBD1. V lost 1 base, J lost 7 bases, and 2 bases stayed unmatched. Germline CDR1 reads GTSNPN; CDR2 reads SVGIG (reference sequence). This CDR3 is built from 12 residues. The CDR3 is CAWSGTGFEAFF. Written as DNA, the CDR3 is TGTGCCTGGAGTGGGACAGGGTTTGAAGCTTTCTTT.

The chain links TRBV7-2 to TRBJ2-1, with D unresolved. Trimming stripped 1 base from V and 4 bases from J, with 14 bases between. Per germline, CDR1 SGHTA and CDR2 FQGNSA. The CDR3 has 16 residues. CDR3 in amino acids: CASSLVVGLSYNEQFF. The CDR3 DNA reads TGTGCCAGCAGCTTAGTAGTGGGCCTATCTTACAATGAGCAGTTCTTC.

This clone was recorded a few times. The sample contains more than one DNA sequence encoding this CDR3. This chain uses TRBV30 with TRBJ2-7; D is perhaps TRBD1 or TRBD2 (5 bases each). The ends were cut back, 0 bases at V and 7 bases at J, with 13 bases in the middle. The V gene's germline CDR1 is GTSNPN and CDR2 SVGIG (reference sequence). This CDR3 has 13 residues. CDR3 region: CAWSVRDPGEQYF. The CDR3 nucleotides read TGTGCCTGGAGTGTAAGGGACCCCGGGGAGCAGTACTTC. Supplemented by reference TRBV30 and TRBJ2-7, the full variable domain reads SQTIHQWPATLVQPVGSPLSLECTVEGTSNPNLYWYRQAAGRGLQLLFYSVGIGQISSEVPQNLSASRPQDRQFILSSKKLLLSDSGFYLCAWSVRDPGEQYFGPGTRLTVT.

This CDR3 reads CASRPQGSGELFF. CDR3 nucleotides: TGTGCCAGCAGGCCTCAGGGGTCCGGGGAGCTGTTTTTT. The chain uses TRBV11-1 and TRBJ2-2, with a tentative D call TRBD1 (6 bases). The CDR3 is 13 residues long. The germline gives CDR1 SGHAT, CDR2 FQDESV (reference sequence). The germline V and J ends were trimmed by 6 bases and 6 bases, with 11 bases remaining between them.

The genes are TRBV19 and TRBJ1-3; perhaps TRBD1 as D (6 bases). Germline V gives CDR1 LNHDA, CDR2 SQIVND (reference sequence). V lost 3 bases, J lost 0 bases, and 9 bases lay in between. The CDR3 consists of 15 residues. The CDR3 spells CASSIGQNSGNTIYF. As DNA, the CDR3 is TGTGCCAGTAGTATTGGACAGAACTCTGGAAACACCATATATTTT.

The CDR3 DNA reads as TGTGCCAGCAGCTTGGCTCGATGGGCTAGCGGGAGGGCCGGGGAGCTGTTTTTT. Translated: CASSLARWASGRAGELFF. This chain joins TRBV7-8 and TRBJ2-2; 12 bases line up with TRBD2. The CDR3 totals 18 residues. Germline V gene lookup returns CDR1 SGHVS and CDR2 FQNEAQ. V lost 3 bases and J lost 6; bases outside the gene matches: 11.

This chain joins TRBV7-9 and TRBJ2-5; 7 nucleotides align to TRBD2. CDR1 and CDR2 (germline): SEHNR, FQNEAQ (reference sequence). The CDR3 covers 15 residues. V lost 5 bases, J lost 2 bases, and 8 bases stayed unmatched. DNA of the CDR3: TGTGCCAGCAGCCCGGGGGGTGGGAGACAAGAGACCCAGTACTTC. This codes for CASSPGGGRQETQYF.

The genes are TRBV9 and TRBJ2-2; D is undetermined. Germline V gives CDR1 SGDLS, CDR2 YYNGEE. The ends were cut back, 6 bases at V and 5 bases at J, with 11 bases in the middle. There are 13 residues in the CDR3. CDR3 bases: TGTGCCAGCAACCCGGAGAGTACCGGGGAGCTGTTTTTT. Its translation: CASNPESTGELFF.

The chain carries TRBV10-3 and TRBJ1-2; D remains ambiguous. The ends were cut back, 3 bases at V and 4 bases at J, with 21 bases in the middle. CDR1 and CDR2 (germline): ENHRY, SYGVKD. The CDR3 has 17 residues. For the CDR3, the DNA is TGTGCCATCAGTGACCCTACCTATAGTACCCGTACCTATGGCTACACCTTC. Its translation is CAISDPTYSTRTYGYTF.

CDR3 in DNA: TGTGCCACCAGCAGAGACGCCGCGGTGGGCGGGAGCTATGAGCAGTTCTTC. It translates to CATSRDAAVGGSYEQFF. The chain couples TRBV15 to TRBJ2-1; the match to TRBD2 covers 7 bases. The length of the CDR3 is 17 residues. Germline CDR1 LNHNV, CDR2 YYDKDF (reference sequence). Trimming took 0 bases from V and 8 from J; bases not matched to a gene: 13. The variable domain in full, completed from reference TRBV15 and TRBJ2-1, reads DAMVIQNPRYQVTQFGKPVTLSCSQTLNHNVMYWYQQKSSQAPKLLFHYYDKDFNNEADTPDNFQSRRPNTSFCFLDIRSPGLGDTAMYLCATSRDAAVGGSYEQFFGPGTRLTVL.

As regards this clone: The identical CDR3 is also encoded by other nucleotide sequences in the sample. The chain has TRBV7-2 and TRBJ1-2; D not resolved. Germline lookup yields CDR1 SGHTA and CDR2 FQGNSA. V gave up 1 base and J gave up 4 bases, with 13 bases separating them. CDR3 size: 15 residues. CDR3 in DNA: TGTGCCAGCAGCTTAGGGGCAGGTGGGGTCTATGGCTACACCTTC. It encodes CASSLGAGGVYGYTF.

The chain carries TRBV6-1 and TRBJ2-2; TRBD1 aligns across 8 bases. CDR1 and CDR2 (germline): MNHNS, SASEGT. The CDR3 has 15 residues. J lost 3 bases, V lost 4 bases, and 4 bases had no gene match. The CDR3 DNA sequence: TGTGCCAGCAGTGCAGGGGGCTTGCACACCGGGGAGCTGTTTTTT. Translation: CASSAGGLHTGELFF.

The V and J genes are TRBV7-8 and TRBJ2-1; 11 bases match TRBD2. The CDR3 length is 15 residues. Germline trimming cut 5 bases from V and 7 bases from J; bases unmatched to any gene: 7. The germline CDR1 and CDR2 sequences are SGHVS and FQNEAQ. Here the CDR3 DNA reads TGTGCCAGCAGCCACCGGGTAGCGGGAGGGAATGAGCAGTTCTTC. This codes for CASSHRVAGGNEQFF. Full variable domain (missing parts from reference TRBV7-8 and TRBJ2-1): GAGVSQSPRYKVAKRGQDVALRCDPISGHVSLFWYQQALGQGPEFLTYFQNEAQLDKSGLPSDRFFAERPEGSVSTLKIQRTQQEDSAVYLCASSHRVAGGNEQFFGPGTRLTVL.

The chain uses TRBV4-3 and TRBJ1-3; no definite D call. V shed 2 bases and J shed 2 bases, with 13 bases lying between them. Per germline, CDR1 LGHNA and CDR2 YSLEER. CDR3 size: 16 residues. CDR3: CASSQTHRTPGNTIYF. In DNA form, the CDR3 reads TGCGCCAGCAGCCAAACTCACAGAACTCCTGGAAACACCATATATTTT.

This chain links TRBV5-1 with TRBJ2-3, with D possibly being TRBD2 (6 bases). Trimming took 3 bases from V and 5 from J, leaving 16 bases between them. CDR1 is SGHRS, CDR2 YFSETQ, per germline. The CDR3 contains 15 residues. The CDR3: CASSSSSSGGDTQYF. DNA of the CDR3: TGCGCCAGCAGCTCCTCCTCCTCCGGGGGAGATACGCAGTATTTT. The full variable domain, completed using reference TRBV5-1 and TRBJ2-3, is KAGVTQTPRYLIKTRGQQVTLSCSPISGHRSVSWYQQTPGQGLQFLFEYFSETQRNKGNFPGRFSGRQFSNSRSEMNVSTLELGDSALYLCASSSSSSGGDTQYFGPGTRLTVL.

Details on this clone: Sequence at one end of the junction differs from germline and may be a read error. J is TRBJ2-1 and V is TRBV7-7; D tentatively fits TRBD1 or TRBD2 (5 bases each). Germline CDR1 and CDR2: SSHAT and FNYEAQ (reference sequence). The CDR3 is made up of 13 amino acids. The CDR3 here is CASSSGTVNEQFF. The DNA for the CDR3 is TGTGCTAGCAGCTCCGGGACCGTCAATGAGCAGTTCTTC.

V and J are TRBV4-3 and TRBJ2-7, with D maybe TRBD2 (6 bases). Trimming removed 1 base at V and 7 bases at J, with 23 bases between. The CDR3 loop spans 17 amino acids. Germline V gene data show CDR1 as LGHNA and CDR2 as YSLEER. CDR3 DNA: TGCGCCAGCAGCCAAGTTCTGGGCGGGGCGGGCCCTGTGGAGCAGTACTTC. Its protein product is CASSQVLGGAGPVEQYF.

The chain combines TRBV28 with TRBJ1-4; 7 bases align to TRBD1. The CDR3 covers 16 residues. Germline CDR1 reads MDHEN; CDR2 reads SYDVKM. With 5 bases clipped from V and 8 bases from J, the junction kept 14 bases outside the gene matches. The CDR3 sequence: CASSPRTWRGREKLFF. DNA for the CDR3: TGTGCCAGCAGTCCCCGAACGTGGAGGGGGCGAGAAAAACTGTTTTTT.

The chain joins TRBV2 to TRBJ1-5; weak D call: TRBD1 (5 bases). The CDR3 is 13 residues long. V gave up 8 bases and J gave up 7 bases, with 15 bases separating them. Germline loops: CDR1 SNHLY, CDR2 FYNNEI. The CDR3 coding sequence is TGTGCCAGCGGGGCTGTAGGGAACCAGCCCCAGCATTTT. The encoded protein is CASGAVGNQPQHF. The variable domain in full, with the rest retrieved from reference TRBV2 and TRBJ1-5, is EPEVTQTPSHQVTQMGQEVILRCVPISNHLYFYWYRQILGQKVEFLVSFYNNEISEKSEIFDDQFSVERPDGSNFTLKIRSTKLEDSAMYFCASGAVGNQPQHFGDGTRLSIL.

V is TRBV5-1 and J is TRBJ2-5, with 8 bases that match TRBD1. CDR1 and CDR2 from the germline V gene are SGHRS and YFSETQ. After removal of 4 bases from V and 2 bases from J, the junction contained 4 bases not matched to a gene. This CDR3 has 14 residues. CDR3 amino acids: CASSTGQGQETQYF. The CDR3 nucleotides read TGCGCCAGCAGCACCGGACAGGGTCAAGAGACCCAGTACTTC.

The chain has TRBV18 and TRBJ2-5, with D possibly being TRBD2 (5 bases). V shed 0 bases and J shed 1 base, with 12 bases lying between them. Germline lookup yields CDR1 KGHSH and CDR2 LQKENI. The CDR3 extends over 16 amino acids. The CDR3 loop reads CASSPPLVARQETQYF. CDR3 coding DNA: TGTGCCAGCTCACCACCGTTGGTAGCGCGCCAAGAGACCCAGTACTTC.

This rearrangement joins TRBV10-1 to TRBJ2-1; 11 bases line up with TRBD1. CDR1 WNHNN and CDR2 SYGVQD come from the germline V gene (reference sequence). V trimming: 8 bases; J trimming: 1 base; junction bases outside the gene matches: 4. This CDR3 comprises 15 residues. The CDR3 region is CASGGTGGSYNEQFF. CDR3 DNA: TGCGCCAGCGGAGGGACAGGGGGGTCCTACAATGAGCAGTTCTTC.

This clone has just a few counts. The chain joins TRBV11-2 to TRBJ2-3, with 8 bases fitting TRBD1. Per germline, CDR1 SGHAT and CDR2 FQNNGV. The CDR3 runs 16 residues. V dropped 3 bases and J dropped 2; count of bases not matched to a gene: 7. The CDR3: CASSFLRGPSTDTQYF. CDR3 DNA sequence: TGTGCCAGCAGCTTCCTCAGGGGGCCCTCCACAGATACGCAGTATTTT. Based on the CDR3 plus reference TRBV11-2 and TRBJ2-3, the full variable domain is EAGVAQSPRYKIIEKRQSVAFWCNPISGHATLYWYQQILGQGPKLLIQFQNNGVVDDSQLPKDRFSAERLKGVDSTLKIQPAKLEDSAVYLCASSFLRGPSTDTQYFGPGTRLTVL.

V gene TRBV6-1 combines with J gene TRBJ2-1; the D is unclear. Germline V lookup: CDR1 MNHNS, CDR2 SASEGT. CDR3 length: 11 residues. V was cut by 2 bases and J by 12 bases, with 8 bases left in between. The CDR3 DNA is TGTGCCAGCAGTGAAATTGGGGTGCAGTTCTTC. This encodes CASSEIGVQFF.

This chain joins TRBV27 and TRBJ2-1; D uncertain. V shed 5 bases and J shed 9 bases, with 20 bases lying between them. This CDR3 spans 15 amino acids. The germline gives CDR1 MNHEY, CDR2 SMNVEV (reference sequence). CDR3 sequence reads: CASSPLSGTWGEQFF. CDR3 nucleotides: TGTGCCAGCAGTCCATTATCCGGCACCTGGGGTGAGCAGTTCTTC.

In its sample, this clone was seen a few times. The genes are TRBV2 and TRBJ2-2; D gene unclear. The CDR3 runs 11 residues. The V end lost 5 bases, the J end lost 7 bases, and 5 bases lay between the germline ends. Germline lookup yields CDR1 SNHLY and CDR2 FYNNEI. Here the CDR3 DNA reads TGTGCCAGCAGTTACTACGGGGAGCTGTTTTTT. Translating it yields CASSYYGELFF.

The rearrangement uses TRBV7-3 and TRBJ2-2, with 7 bases lining up with TRBD2. CDR1 and CDR2 from the germline V gene are SGHTA and FQGTGA. Losses at the gene ends were 5 bases for V and 1 base for J; bases not matched to a gene: 4. The CDR3 has 15 residues. In nucleotides, the CDR3 is TGTGCCAGCAGCGGAAGCGGGAAGAACACCGGGGAGCTGTTTTTT. It yields the protein CASSGSGKNTGELFF.

This chain links TRBV5-1 with TRBJ2-7, with 7 nucleotides matching TRBD2. From germline, CDR1 is SGHRS and CDR2 YFSETQ. The CDR3 is 15 amino acids. Trimming took 4 bases from V and 5 from J; bases not matched to a gene: 12. The CDR3 here is CASSAGDLLTHEQYF. In DNA form, the CDR3 reads TGCGCCAGCAGCGCGGGGGACCTACTAACGCACGAGCAGTACTTC.

The chain uses TRBV5-1 and TRBJ1-2, with TRBD1 identical over 11 bases. Germline CDR1 SGHRS, CDR2 YFSETQ. The CDR3 has 16 residues. V was clipped by 4 bases and J by 1 base; unmatched bases: 6. This CDR3 reads CASSKGQGDLNYGYTF. The DNA for the CDR3 is TGCGCCAGCAGCAAGGGACAGGGGGATCTTAACTATGGCTACACCTTC.

This clone was detected a few times. V is TRBV5-4 and J is TRBJ2-3; D not certain. V was cut by 4 bases and J by 9 bases, with 18 bases left in between. The CDR3 loop spans 14 amino acids. From germline, CDR1 is SGHNT and CDR2 YYREEE (reference sequence). This chain's CDR3 is CASSLEAGAMTQYF. The DNA of the CDR3 is TGTGCCAGCAGCCTCGAGGCCGGAGCGATGACGCAGTATTTT.